The 28 T cell receptor beta chains in this list originate from one sample, sequenced in a study of cytomegalovirus exposure and HLA in healthy donors. The PCR made use of 60 Vbeta and 13 Jbeta primers. Sequencing used immunoSEQ multiplex PCR; TCRdb keeps in-frame clones, though not all of them. Among 150,000 to 200,000 clones listed, roughly 81% were seen once. Material for sequencing was PBMCs. These receptors were taken from a girl aged 5 to 17 in good health and CMV-seropositive.

The chain carries TRBV7-9 and TRBJ1-2; TRBD1 might be the D (5 bases). V lost 5 bases to trimming and J lost 4 bases, with 17 bases between them. Per germline, CDR1 SEHNR and CDR2 FQNEAQ (reference sequence). This CDR3 region has 15 residues. The CDR3 sequence: CASSLDTSLFYGYTF. CDR3 DNA sequence: TGTGCCAGCAGCCTGGACACCTCGCTCTTCTATGGCTACACCTTC.

This sequence joins TRBV9 and TRBJ2-1; 7 bases are a match to TRBD2. This CDR3 has 16 residues. Trimming removed 2 bases from V and 3 bases from J; junction bases left unmatched: 8. CDR1 and CDR2 (germline): SGDLS, YYNGEE. The CDR3 DNA is TGTGCCAGCAGCGTTGGGCGGGGGAGCCTCTACAATGAGCAGTTCTTC. Translating it yields CASSVGRGSLYNEQFF. The variable domain in full, completed from reference TRBV9 and TRBJ2-1, reads DSGVTQTPKHLITATGQRVTLRCSPRSGDLSVYWYQQSLDQGLQFLIQYYNGEERAKGNILERFSAQQFPDLHSELNLSSLELGDSALYFCASSVGRGSLYNEQFFGPGTRLTVL.

The chain recombines TRBV6-1 with TRBJ1-2, with 8 bases aligning to TRBD1. This CDR3 comprises 13 residues. Germline V gene lookup returns CDR1 MNHNS and CDR2 SASEGT. V shed 5 bases, J shed 7 bases, and the junction held 6 bases outside the gene matches. Written as DNA, the CDR3 is TGTGCCAGCAGTTCAGGGGGCGACCTTGGCTACACCTTC. Protein sequence: CASSSGGDLGYTF.

The rearrangement uses TRBV6-1 and TRBJ1-5; D is unresolved. The CDR3 covers 15 residues. Germline CDR1 is MNHNS and CDR2 is SASEGT. V lost 4 bases to trimming and J lost 0 bases, with 10 bases between them. In nucleotides, the CDR3 is TGTGCCAGCAGTGCCGTGACTAATAGCAATCAGCCCCAGCATTTT. It is translated as CASSAVTNSNQPQHF.

This sequence joins TRBV4-2 and TRBJ2-2, with 9 bases that match TRBD2. CDR3 length equals 17 residues. The V and J ends lost 4 bases and 6 bases, in that order; junction bases with no gene match: 12. The V gene's germline CDR1 is LGHNA and CDR2 YNFKEQ. The CDR3 sequence: CASSPQFSRGGSGELFF. DNA for the CDR3: TGTGCCAGCAGCCCACAATTTTCGCGGGGGGGATCCGGGGAGCTGTTTTTT.

The chain carries TRBV15 and TRBJ1-1; TRBD1 aligns across 11 bases. The CDR3 is 14 amino acids. With 5 bases clipped from V and 5 bases from J, the junction kept 4 bases outside the gene matches. Germline loops: CDR1 LNHNV, CDR2 YYDKDF (reference sequence). The CDR3 loop reads CATSGGTGGTEAFF. The DNA of the CDR3 is TGTGCCACCAGCGGCGGGACAGGGGGGACTGAAGCTTTCTTT.

The chain carries TRBV15 and TRBJ2-7; 8 positions match TRBD1. Germline V lookup: CDR1 LNHNV, CDR2 YYDKDF (reference sequence). J lost 0 bases, V lost 2 bases, and 6 bases had no gene match. The CDR3 is 16 amino acids. The CDR3, as DNA: TGTGCCACCAGCAGACTTAGGACAGGGAGCTCCTACGAGCAGTACTTC. Protein product: CATSRLRTGSSYEQYF.

The chain joins TRBV9 to TRBJ2-5; the match to TRBD2 covers 10 bases. This CDR3 has 16 amino acids. With 3 bases clipped from V and 4 bases from J, the junction kept 9 bases outside the gene matches. Germline CDR1 SGDLS, CDR2 YYNGEE. This chain's CDR3 is CASSASAGGVGETQYF. CDR3 bases: TGTGCCAGCAGCGCGTCAGCGGGGGGGGTAGGAGAGACCCAGTACTTC.

J is TRBJ1-2 and V is TRBV6-1, with 10 bases identical to TRBD1. Germline V gene lookup returns CDR1 MNHNS and CDR2 SASEGT. V shed 6 bases and J 4 bases; nucleotides not matched to a gene: 5. This CDR3 comprises 14 residues. The CDR3 sequence: CASSDRGPSYGYTF. The CDR3 coding sequence is TGTGCCAGCAGCGACAGGGGGCCCAGCTATGGCTACACCTTC.

The chain uses TRBV5-1 and TRBJ1-3; no clear D gene. The ends were cut back, 4 bases at V and 0 bases at J, with 14 bases in the middle. This CDR3 has 16 residues. CDR1 is SGHRS, CDR2 YFSETQ, per germline. CDR3 amino acids: CASSPDTVLSGNTIYF. The CDR3 nucleotides read TGCGCCAGCAGCCCTGACACAGTCCTCTCTGGAAACACCATATATTTT.

J is TRBJ2-2 and V is TRBV7-3; 9 bases agree with TRBD1. The CDR3 is 16 residues long. Germline V CDR1 and CDR2: SGHTA, FQGTGA. The V and J ends lost 6 bases and 2 bases, in that order; junction bases with no gene match: 7. The CDR3 nucleotides read TGTGCCAGCAGTAAAACAGGGGGCGATAACACCGGGGAGCTGTTTTTT. This translates into CASSKTGGDNTGELFF. Full variable domain (outside the CDR3, taken from reference TRBV7-3 and TRBJ2-2): GAGVSQTPSNKVTEKGKYVELRCDPISGHTALYWYRQSLGQGPEFLIYFQGTGAADDSGLPNDRFFAVRPEGSVSTLKIQRTERGDSAVYLCASSKTGGDNTGELFFGEGSRLTVL.

The gene calls are TRBV5-1 and TRBJ1-2; TRBD1 might be the D (5 bases). Germline assignment: CDR1 SGHRS and CDR2 YFSETQ. The V end lost 4 bases, the J end lost 1 base, and 14 bases lay between the germline ends. This CDR3 region has 15 residues. The CDR3 DNA is TGCGCCAGCAGCGCCCCCGGGGGGGATAACTATGGCTACACCTTC. Translated, it gives CASSAPGGDNYGYTF.

The chain combines TRBV4-1 with TRBJ2-1; 7 bases are shared with TRBD1. J lost 0 bases, V lost 4 bases, and 12 bases had no gene match. Per germline, CDR1 MGHRA and CDR2 YSYEKL. The CDR3 extends over 18 amino acids. CDR3 DNA: TGCGCCAGCAGCCTTGTGGACAGGAAAGGGGTCTCCTACAATGAGCAGTTCTTC. As protein: CASSLVDRKGVSYNEQFF.

This chain uses TRBV7-3 with TRBJ2-7; D might be TRBD2 (5 bases). The ends were cut back, 6 bases at V and 5 bases at J, with 14 bases in the middle. The germline CDR1 and CDR2 sequences are SGHTA and FQGTGA. CDR3 length: 13 residues. The CDR3 reads CASRRESGDEQYF. The CDR3 DNA follows: TGTGCCAGCAGGAGGGAATCGGGTGACGAGCAGTACTTC.

V and J are TRBV27 and TRBJ1-5, with a tentative D call TRBD1 (5 bases). V was pared by 7 bases and J by 0 bases, with 13 bases between. The CDR3 extends over 15 amino acids. Germline assignment: CDR1 MNHEY and CDR2 SMNVEV (reference sequence). In DNA, the CDR3 is TGTGCCAGCAACGTACGGCAGGGTAGCAATCAGCCCCAGCATTTT. This translates into CASNVRQGSNQPQHF.

A remark on this clone: Other DNA sequences in the sample encode the same CDR3. The V and J genes are TRBV25-1 and TRBJ1-2, with D perhaps matching TRBD1 (6 bases). CDR1 is MGHDK and CDR2 is SYGVNS in the germline V gene. This CDR3 contains 15 residues. With 3 bases removed from V and 8 bases from J, the gap between germline ends came to 19 bases. CDR3: CASSDPKTGQSGYTF. The DNA for the CDR3 is TGTGCCAGCAGTGACCCAAAGACAGGCCAGTCGGGCTACACCTTC.

The rearrangement joins TRBV7-9 to TRBJ1-1, with a weak D call TRBD1 (5 bases). V lost 3 bases to trimming and J lost 4 bases, with 9 bases between them. Germline V gives CDR1 SEHNR, CDR2 FQNEAQ (reference sequence). CDR3 length: 13 residues. CDR3 coding DNA: TGTGCCAGCAGCTTCGGGGGGGGCACTGAAGCTTTCTTT. It specifies CASSFGGGTEAFF.

The rearrangement uses TRBV15 and TRBJ1-3; D is possibly TRBD1 (6 bases). Germline loops: CDR1 LNHNV, CDR2 YYDKDF (reference sequence). The CDR3 is made up of 13 amino acids. V gave up 5 bases and J gave up 4 bases, with 9 bases separating them. CDR3 in amino acids: CATSQGLGNTIYF. In DNA, the CDR3 is TGTGCCACCAGCCAGGGGTTAGGAAACACCATATATTTT. Looking up the rest from reference TRBV15 and TRBJ1-3 gives the full variable domain: DAMVIQNPRYQVTQFGKPVTLSCSQTLNHNVMYWYQQKSSQAPKLLFHYYDKDFNNEADTPDNFQSRRPNTSFCFLDIRSPGLGDTAMYLCATSQGLGNTIYFGEGSWLTVV.

With respect to this clone: Other DNA sequences from this sample encode an identical CDR3 as well. This chain links TRBV9 with TRBJ1-1; the D gene is possibly TRBD1 (5 bases). Germline lookup yields CDR1 SGDLS and CDR2 YYNGEE. The length of the CDR3 is 13 residues. Trimming shortened V by 0 bases and J by 3 bases, and 6 bases separated the two germline ends. The CDR3 sequence is CASSVAGDTEAFF. CDR3 in DNA: TGTGCCAGCAGCGTAGCGGGGGACACTGAAGCTTTCTTT.

The chain employs TRBV4-1 and TRBJ2-5, with 11 bases identical to TRBD1. The germline gives CDR1 MGHRA, CDR2 YSYEKL. The J segment lost 5 bases and the V segment lost 0 bases, leaving 8 bases of the junction unmatched. This CDR3 region has 17 residues. CDR3 DNA sequence: TGCGCCAGCAGCCAAGATGGGAGGACAGGGGGCATTGAGACCCAGTACTTC. This sequence encodes CASSQDGRTGGIETQYF.

CDR3: CASSEWRAEQYF. The DNA for the CDR3 is TGTGCCAGCAGTGAGTGGAGGGCCGAGCAGTACTTC. The V call is TRBV6-1, the J call TRBJ2-7; D possibly corresponds to TRBD2 (6 bases). Looked up from germline, CDR1 is MNHNS and CDR2 is SASEGT. V shed 3 bases and J shed 6 bases, with 9 bases lying between them. The CDR3 extends over 12 amino acids.

The chain has TRBV4-1 and TRBJ1-1; a weak D match, TRBD1 (6 bases). CDR1 and CDR2 (germline): MGHRA, YSYEKL. This CDR3 spans 16 amino acids. The V end lost 1 base, the J end lost 2 bases, and 14 bases lay between the germline ends. The CDR3 sequence: CASSQVGTLGNTEAFF. DNA for the CDR3: TGCGCCAGCAGCCAAGTGGGGACATTGGGAAACACTGAAGCTTTCTTT.

The chain couples TRBV11-2 to TRBJ1-1; D remains ambiguous. The CDR3 runs 15 residues. Germline V gene sequence: CDR1 SGHAT, CDR2 FQNNGV. V shed 7 bases and J shed 4 bases, with 19 bases lying between them. The CDR3 coding sequence is TGTGCCAGCACCGACTCTGGAGGGAGGGTCACTGAAGCTTTCTTT. It is translated as CASTDSGGRVTEAFF.

In nucleotides, the CDR3 is TGCGCCAGCAGCAATCCTGGGGGGGGTGAAGCTTTCTTT. Amino acid sequence: CASSNPGGGEAFF. The gene calls are TRBV5-1 and TRBJ1-1, with a tentative D call TRBD1 (5 bases). The germline V gene encodes CDR1 SGHRS and CDR2 YFSETQ. V was clipped by 4 bases and J by 7 bases, with 14 bases between them. This CDR3 contains 13 residues.

This rearrangement joins TRBV10-3 to TRBJ2-1; 7 bases are shared with TRBD1. V lost 4 bases and J lost 5; bases outside the gene matches: 2. This CDR3 spans 13 amino acids. The germline gives CDR1 ENHRY, CDR2 SYGVKD. In DNA, the CDR3 is TGTGCCATCAGTGTTACAGGGGACAATGAGCAGTTCTTC. Translating gives CAISVTGDNEQFF.

V and J are TRBV7-9 and TRBJ1-4, with a possible D match to TRBD1 (5 bases). Deletions cut 3 bases from V and 6 bases from J, with 14 bases between. This CDR3 has 15 residues. CDR1 SEHNR and CDR2 FQNEAQ come from the germline V gene (reference sequence). In DNA form, the CDR3 reads TGTGCCAGCAGCTTGGGTCGGCGACAGTATGAAAAACTGTTTTTT. Its protein product is CASSLGRRQYEKLFF. Using reference TRBV7-9 and TRBJ1-4 for the parts outside the CDR3, the full variable domain is DTGVSQNPRHKITKRGQNVTFRCDPISEHNRLYWYRQTLGQGPEFLTYFQNEAQLEKSRLLSDRFSAERPKGSFSTLEIQRTEQGDSAMYLCASSLGRRQYEKLFFGSGTQLSVL.

The chain combines TRBV2 with TRBJ1-2; 10 bases are a match to TRBD1. After removal of 4 bases from V and 6 bases from J, the junction contained 5 bases not matched to a gene. Germline CDR1 reads SNHLY; CDR2 reads FYNNEI. CDR3 length: 14 amino acids. CDR3 residues: CASSARQGANGYTF. In DNA, the CDR3 is TGTGCCAGCAGTGCCCGACAGGGGGCGAATGGCTACACCTTC.

The chain is built from TRBV19 and TRBJ1-5, with D possibly being TRBD1 (6 bases). The CDR3 runs to 16 residues. The germline V gene encodes CDR1 LNHDA and CDR2 SQIVND (reference sequence). CDR3 bases: TGTGCAACTCGGCCGTACCGGGACATTAGCAATCAGCCCCAGCATTTT. Protein product: CATRPYRDISNQPQHF.